This entry lists 22 T cell receptor beta chains sequenced from one sample in a study of blood T cell repertoires in COVID-19. Sequenced by immunoSEQ multiplex PCR; TCRdb stores in-frame clones only, minus some. The sample carries tens of thousands of clones, approximately 83% recorded once. The sample was peripheral blood. The receptors shown here come from a man older than 75 with COVID-19, enrolled during active disease.

This rearrangement joins TRBV5-1 to TRBJ1-1; unclear D gene. Germline assignment: CDR1 SGHRS and CDR2 YFSETQ. The V end lost 0 bases, the J end lost 1 base, and 10 bases lay between the germline ends. The CDR3 spans 15 residues. The CDR3 loop reads CASSLDRGQNTEAFF. Written as DNA, the CDR3 is TGCGCCAGCAGCTTGGATCGTGGGCAGAACACTGAAGCTTTCTTT.

The chain is built from TRBV9 and TRBJ1-1; 8 bases are shared with TRBD1. CDR3 length: 15 residues. CDR1 and CDR2 (germline): SGDLS, YYNGEE. With V trimmed by 1 base and J by 1 base, 3 bases remained unmatched. The CDR3 DNA reads as TGTGCCAGCAGCGTAACAGGGGGTCAGAACACTGAAGCTTTCTTT. Residues: CASSVTGGQNTEAFF.

The chain has TRBV6-5 and TRBJ1-5; a weak D match, TRBD1 (5 bases). Germline CDR1 MNHEY, CDR2 SVGAGI. The CDR3 loop spans 16 amino acids. Trimming removed 2 bases at V and 4 bases at J, with 15 bases between. CDR3 sequence (DNA): TGTGCCAGCAGTTACCCCGGGGAGGGGCTAAATCAGCCCCAGCATTTT. It is translated as CASSYPGEGLNQPQHF.

The gene calls are TRBV5-5 and TRBJ1-4; D not resolved. In germline, CDR1 is SGHKS, CDR2 YYEKEE (reference sequence). V was shortened by 3 bases and J by 3 bases, with 15 bases between the two germline ends. The CDR3 is 16 residues long. This CDR3 reads CASSSWTGDPNEKLFF. CDR3 DNA sequence: TGTGCCAGCAGCTCCTGGACCGGGGATCCTAATGAAAAACTGTTTTTT.

As DNA, the CDR3 is TGTGCCAGCTCACCGTTCAGTATCAATGAGCAGTTCTTC. As protein: CASSPFSINEQFF. The gene calls are TRBV18 and TRBJ2-1; D gene ambiguous. The CDR3 is made up of 13 amino acids. The ends were cut back, 3 bases at V and 6 bases at J, with 9 bases in the middle. Per the germline V gene, CDR1 is KGHSH and CDR2 is LQKENI.

The chain combines TRBV6-5 with TRBJ2-2, with 7 positions matching TRBD2. The CDR3 extends over 15 amino acids. The trim removed 6 bases at V and 5 bases at J, leaving 9 bases unmatched. Germline V gene data show CDR1 as MNHEY and CDR2 as SVGAGI. The CDR3 region is CASSPPGGRTGELFF. In DNA, the CDR3 is TGTGCCAGCAGCCCCCCGGGCGGGAGAACCGGGGAGCTGTTTTTT.

The J gene is TRBJ1-5, the V gene TRBV6-5, with 10 bases lining up with TRBD1. Trimming took 7 bases from V and 9 from J; bases not matched to a gene: 12. CDR3 length: 15 residues. CDR1 and CDR2 from the germline V gene are MNHEY and SVGAGI. The CDR3 DNA sequence: TGTGCCAGCACTCCACGGGACAGGGGTCTTTGGCCCCAGCATTTT. Protein: CASTPRDRGLWPQHF.

This clone showed up just a few times. The chain employs TRBV27 and TRBJ1-5; 8 positions match TRBD1. J was trimmed by 6 bases and V by 3 bases; bases with no gene match: 4. The CDR3 is made up of 14 amino acids. Looked up from germline, CDR1 is MNHEY and CDR2 is SMNVEV (reference sequence). The CDR3 DNA sequence: TGTGCCAGCAGTTTGTCAGGGGGCGGTCAGCCCCAGCATTTT. It encodes CASSLSGGGQPQHF.

This clone was observed a single time. The CDR3 region is CASSLNVENIQYF. The CDR3 DNA reads as TGTGCCAGCAGCTTAAATGTGGAGAACATTCAGTACTTC. The V gene is TRBV7-3, the J gene TRBJ2-4; D gene ambiguous. The germline CDR1 and CDR2 sequences are SGHTA and FQGTGA. Between the trimmed V and J ends, which lost 1 base and 7 bases, there was a span of 8 bases. The CDR3 consists of 13 residues.

The chain joins TRBV4-3 to TRBJ1-5; perhaps TRBD1 as D (5 bases). Trimming removed 4 bases at V and 0 bases at J, with 16 bases between. CDR3 length: 17 amino acids. Germline V gene sequence: CDR1 LGHNA, CDR2 YSLEER. CDR3 residues: CASSPNAGGYSNQPQHF. In nucleotides, the CDR3 is TGCGCCAGCAGCCCGAATGCCGGGGGATATAGCAATCAGCCCCAGCATTTT.

The gene calls are TRBV29-1 and TRBJ2-3; 10 bases agree with TRBD1. This CDR3 is built from 13 residues. CDR1 is SQVTM and CDR2 is ANQGSEA in the germline V gene. Written as DNA, the CDR3 is TGCAGTGTGGGGGGACAGGGGTTGGATACGCAGTATTTT. It codes for CSVGGQGLDTQYF.

The gene calls are TRBV5-1 and TRBJ1-4; maybe TRBD1 (5 bases). There are 13 residues in the CDR3. With 7 bases removed from V and 5 bases from J, the gap between germline ends came to 12 bases. From germline, CDR1 is SGHRS and CDR2 YFSETQ. CDR3 nucleotides: TGCGCCAGCTCTTCTCAGGGAAATGAAAAACTGTTTTTT. Encoded protein: CASSSQGNEKLFF.

CDR3 coding DNA: TGTGCCAGTAGTAACTTCTCGCCCTATGGCTACACCTTC. Translating gives CASSNFSPYGYTF. This chain connects TRBV19 to TRBJ1-2; D is undetermined. The CDR3 has 13 residues. Per germline, CDR1 LNHDA and CDR2 SQIVND (reference sequence). Between the trimmed V and J ends, which lost 4 bases and 4 bases, there was a span of 10 bases. The full variable domain, completed using reference TRBV19 and TRBJ1-2, is DGGITQSPKYLFRKEGQNVTLSCEQNLNHDAMYWYRQDPGQGLRLIYYSQIVNDFQKGDIAEGYSVSREKKESFPLTVTSAQKNPTAFYLCASSNFSPYGYTFGSGTRLTVV.

This chain uses TRBV5-1 with TRBJ1-1; 7 bases match TRBD1. CDR1 and CDR2 from the germline V gene are SGHRS and YFSETQ. The CDR3 is made up of 12 amino acids. V lost 4 bases, J lost 8 bases, and 5 bases stayed unmatched. The CDR3 protein is CASSDETGEAFF. DNA of the CDR3: TGCGCCAGCAGCGACGAGACAGGGGAAGCTTTCTTT.

This chain uses TRBV6-5 with TRBJ1-2; D gene uncertain. Germline-derived CDR1 and CDR2 are MNHEY and SVGAGI. The length of the CDR3 is 16 residues. Deletions cut 1 base from V and 0 bases from J, with 12 bases between. In DNA form, the CDR3 reads TGTGCCAGCAGTTACTGGGCAGACAACGCTAACTATGGCTACACCTTC. Amino acid sequence: CASSYWADNANYGYTF.

This clone has more than one count but fewer than ten. The J gene is TRBJ1-1, the V gene TRBV6-5; D might be TRBD1 (6 bases). This CDR3 is built from 15 residues. The V end was cut by 2 bases, the J end by 2 bases, with 12 bases between. The germline CDR1 and CDR2 sequences are MNHEY and SVGAGI. CDR3 amino acids: CASSYGGASNTEAFF. CDR3 nucleotides: TGTGCCAGCAGTTACGGGGGGGCGTCTAACACTGAAGCTTTCTTT.

The chain uses TRBV10-3 and TRBJ2-1, with D perhaps TRBD1 (6 bases). This CDR3 region has 14 residues. Trimming stripped 4 bases from V and 5 bases from J, with 12 bases between. CDR1 is ENHRY, CDR2 SYGVKD, per germline. The CDR3 sequence is CAISAPQGHNEQFF. As DNA, the CDR3 is TGTGCCATCAGTGCACCACAGGGTCACAATGAGCAGTTCTTC.

This chain connects TRBV6-2 or TRBV6-3 to TRBJ1-1; maybe TRBD1 (6 bases). This CDR3 comprises 14 residues. V lost 0 bases to trimming and J lost 6 bases, with 11 bases between them. CDR1 and CDR2 (germline): MNHEY, SVGEGT. The CDR3 DNA reads TGTGCCAGCAGTTACTCTGGGGGCCGTTCTGAAGCTTTCTTT. As protein: CASSYSGGRSEAFF.

This clone was seen once. CDR3 DNA: TGTGCCAGCAGCTTAGCAGCCAACACCGGGGAGCTGTTTTTT. Its protein is CASSLAANTGELFF. The chain carries TRBV7-7 and TRBJ2-2; D uncertain. This CDR3 contains 14 residues. V gave up 0 bases and J gave up 2 bases, with 4 bases separating them. Germline values: CDR1 SSHAT, CDR2 FNYEAQ (reference sequence). Complete variable domain (other parts from reference TRBV7-7 and TRBJ2-2): GAGVSQSPRYKVTKRGQDVTLRCDPISSHATLYWYQQALGQGPEFLTYFNYEAQPDKSGLPSDRFSAERPEGSISTLTIQRTEQRDSAMYRCASSLAANTGELFFGEGSRLTVL.

This chain connects TRBV2 to TRBJ1-5; 8 positions agree with TRBD1. This CDR3 is 11 amino acids long. Germline values: CDR1 SNHLY, CDR2 FYNNEI. V dropped 4 bases and J dropped 14; count of bases not matched to a gene: 4. The CDR3 nucleotides are TGTGCCAGCAGTGCGACAGGGGTAAAGCATTTT. It is translated as CASSATGVKHF.

The chain carries TRBV6-6 and TRBJ1-4, with no clear D. The germline V gene has CDR1 MNHNY and CDR2 SVGAGI (reference sequence). CDR3 size: 14 residues. Trimming shortened V by 10 bases and J by 2 bases, and 14 bases separated the two germline ends. The CDR3 spells CATLTGQTNEKLFF. As DNA, the CDR3 is TGTGCCACCCTGACGGGTCAGACTAATGAAAAACTGTTTTTT.

This clone has a handful of counts. The chain has TRBV27 and TRBJ1-1, with D perhaps matching TRBD1 (6 bases). Germline V gene sequence: CDR1 MNHEY, CDR2 SMNVEV (reference sequence). V was cut by 6 bases and J by 5 bases, with 19 bases left in between. The CDR3 has 15 amino acids. The chain's CDR3 is CASSPTGSGRTEAFF. CDR3 DNA sequence: TGTGCCAGCAGCCCGACAGGATCGGGCCGAACTGAAGCTTTCTTT.